This TCR beta chain was documented in a study of T-cell memory formation after mild COVID-19. This clonotype was seen a handful of times. No antigen is known for it. The CDR3 totals 17 residues. The germline V gene has CDR1 KGHDR and CDR2 SFDVKD. V gave up 5 bases and J gave up 4 bases; unmatched junction bases: 13. General study results and limits: The finding that pre-infection memory included some responding clones suggested that cross-reactive memory joined. Researchers report contracting CD4+ clones mostly in CM and EM, with CD8+ clones in EMRA. Clones contracting day 15 to 85 were balanced CD4/CD8; later expanders leaned CD4+.

Using constant-segment primers, 5'RACE produced TCR alpha and TCR beta cDNA libraries carrying sample barcodes and UMIs. TCRdb independently ran MiXCR on the 5' RACE reads; one entry per CDR3 protein. Counted here are roughly 600,000 distinct CDR3 sequences, about 20% occurring once; the ten biggest clones make up around 11%. The sequencing sample was made of PBMCs or a T cell subset sorted from them (not recorded which). The receptor was derived from an adult woman who had mild COVID-19 (a few samples of this study predate the infection). Cell type and time point are not known. This sequence joins TRBV24-1 and TRBJ2-5, with TRBD2 identical over 9 bases. DNA of the CDR3: TGTGCCACCAGTGGTTGGATAGGCGGGGGGGCCGGAGAGACCCAGTACTTC. It specifies CATSGWIGGGAGETQYF.